This entry describes one TCR beta chain. The data were obtained in a study of blood T cell repertoires in COVID-19. Germline assignment: CDR1 SGHAT and CDR2 FQNNGV. CDR3 length equals 12 residues. V was trimmed by 5 bases and J by 6 bases, leaving 9 bases between them. As originally analysed: The assay estimated nucleated cells by amplifying reference gene primers. Some clones are missing from TCRdb's copy, which holds only in-frame ones; the method was immunoSEQ multiplex PCR. V and J calls and clone size are given by that table; D and trimming were obtained from the DNA. The table records fewer than 350,000 clones, 87% of them present only once.

The sample taken for sequencing was peripheral blood. The chain joins TRBV11-2 to TRBJ2-3; no clear D gene. This sequence originates from a woman in her forties or fifties who had recovered from COVID-19. CDR3 coding DNA: TGTGCCAGCAGCAGACCCGGGGATACGCAGTATTTT. Translating gives CASSRPGDTQYF.